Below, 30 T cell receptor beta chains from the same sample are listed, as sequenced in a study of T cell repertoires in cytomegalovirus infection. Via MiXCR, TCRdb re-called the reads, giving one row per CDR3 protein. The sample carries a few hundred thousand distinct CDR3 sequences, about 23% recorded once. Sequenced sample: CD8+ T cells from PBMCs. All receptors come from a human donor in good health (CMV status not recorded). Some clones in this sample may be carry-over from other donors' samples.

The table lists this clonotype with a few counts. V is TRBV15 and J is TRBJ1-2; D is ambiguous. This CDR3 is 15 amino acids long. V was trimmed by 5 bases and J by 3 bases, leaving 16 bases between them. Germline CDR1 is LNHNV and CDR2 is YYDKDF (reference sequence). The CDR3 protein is CATSGYKNWDYGYTF. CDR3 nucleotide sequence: TGTGCCACCAGCGGCTACAAAAACTGGGACTATGGCTACACCTTC.

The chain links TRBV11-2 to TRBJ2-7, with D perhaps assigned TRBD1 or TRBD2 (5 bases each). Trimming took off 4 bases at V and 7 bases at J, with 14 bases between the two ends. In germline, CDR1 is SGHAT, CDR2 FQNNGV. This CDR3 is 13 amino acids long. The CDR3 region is CASSSGTAWEQYF. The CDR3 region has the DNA TGTGCCAGCAGCTCGGGGACCGCTTGGGAGCAGTACTTC.

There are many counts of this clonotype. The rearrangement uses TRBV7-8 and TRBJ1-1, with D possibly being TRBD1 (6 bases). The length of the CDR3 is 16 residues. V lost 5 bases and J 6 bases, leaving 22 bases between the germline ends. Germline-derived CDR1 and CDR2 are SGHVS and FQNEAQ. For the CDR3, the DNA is TGTGCCAGCAGCAATGAGGAGGTGGGGGCGGATGCTGAAGCTTTCTTT. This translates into CASSNEEVGADAEAFF.

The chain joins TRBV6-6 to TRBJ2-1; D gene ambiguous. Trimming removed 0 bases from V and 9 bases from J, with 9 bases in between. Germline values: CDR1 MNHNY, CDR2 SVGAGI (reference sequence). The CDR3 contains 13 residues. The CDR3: CASSYSRPVEQFF. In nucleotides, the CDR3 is TGTGCCAGCAGTTACTCGAGGCCAGTTGAGCAGTTCTTC.

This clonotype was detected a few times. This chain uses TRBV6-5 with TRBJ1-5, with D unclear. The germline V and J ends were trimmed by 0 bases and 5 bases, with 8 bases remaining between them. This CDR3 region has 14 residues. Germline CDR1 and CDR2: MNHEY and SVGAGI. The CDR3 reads CASSYSSLYQPQHF. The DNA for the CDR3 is TGTGCCAGCAGTTACTCGTCGCTTTATCAGCCCCAGCATTTT.

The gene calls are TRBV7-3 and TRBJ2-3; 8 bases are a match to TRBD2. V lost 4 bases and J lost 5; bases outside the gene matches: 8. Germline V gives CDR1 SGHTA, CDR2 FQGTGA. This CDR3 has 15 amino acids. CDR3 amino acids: CASSWTGGRGDTQYF. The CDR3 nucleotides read TGTGCCAGCAGCTGGACGGGGGGGCGAGGAGATACGCAGTATTTT.

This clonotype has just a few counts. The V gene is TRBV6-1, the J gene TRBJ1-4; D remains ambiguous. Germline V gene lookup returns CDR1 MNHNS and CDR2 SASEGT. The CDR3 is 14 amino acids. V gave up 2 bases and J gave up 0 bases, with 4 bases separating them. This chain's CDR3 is CASSERATNEKLFF. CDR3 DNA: TGTGCCAGCAGTGAACGGGCAACTAATGAAAAACTGTTTTTT.

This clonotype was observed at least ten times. This CDR3 reads CASSSISGGPSTDTQYF. For the CDR3, the DNA is TGTGCCAGCAGCTCAATATCCGGGGGGCCTTCCACAGATACGCAGTATTTT. The chain is built from TRBV7-8 and TRBJ2-3; possible D gene TRBD2, 7 bases. CDR1 and CDR2 from the germline V gene are SGHVS and FQNEAQ. Deletions cut 4 bases from V and 2 bases from J, with 19 bases between. There are 17 residues in the CDR3.

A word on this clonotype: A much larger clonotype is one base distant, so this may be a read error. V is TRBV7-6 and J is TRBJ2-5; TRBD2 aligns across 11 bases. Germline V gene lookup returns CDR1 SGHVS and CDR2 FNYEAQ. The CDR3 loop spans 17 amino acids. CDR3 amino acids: CTSSLAPTSGGQETQYF. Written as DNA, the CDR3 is TGTACCAGCAGCTTAGCCCCCACTAGCGGGGGCCAAGAGACCCAGTACTTC.

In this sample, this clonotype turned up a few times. CDR3 in amino acids: CASSQGLAGSPPDEQFF. The CDR3 nucleotides read TGCGCCAGCAGCCAAGGGCTAGCGGGGTCCCCCCCCGATGAGCAGTTCTTC. V usage is TRBV4-1 and J usage is TRBJ2-1; 9 nucleotides align to TRBD2. Germline-derived CDR1 and CDR2 are MGHRA and YSYEKL. With V trimmed by 1 base and J by 8 bases, 12 bases remained unmatched. This CDR3 is 17 amino acids long.

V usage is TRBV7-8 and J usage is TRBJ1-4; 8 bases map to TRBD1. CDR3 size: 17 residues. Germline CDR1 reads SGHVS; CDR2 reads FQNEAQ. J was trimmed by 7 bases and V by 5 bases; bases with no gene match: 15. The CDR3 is CASSLDRGGGLGEKLFF. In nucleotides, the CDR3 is TGTGCCAGCAGCCTTGACAGGGGTGGAGGTCTCGGTGAAAAACTGTTTTTT. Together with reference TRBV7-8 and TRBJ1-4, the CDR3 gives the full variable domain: GAGVSQSPRYKVAKRGQDVALRCDPISGHVSLFWYQQALGQGPEFLTYFQNEAQLDKSGLPSDRFFAERPEGSVSTLKIQRTQQEDSAVYLCASSLDRGGGLGEKLFFGSGTQLSVL.

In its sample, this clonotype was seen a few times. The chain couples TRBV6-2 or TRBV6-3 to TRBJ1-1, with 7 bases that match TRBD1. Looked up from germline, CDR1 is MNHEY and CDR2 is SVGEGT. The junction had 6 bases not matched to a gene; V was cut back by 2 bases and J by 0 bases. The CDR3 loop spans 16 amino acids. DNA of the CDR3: TGTGCCAGCAGTTACGAACAGGGGACCATGAACACTGAAGCTTTCTTT. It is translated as CASSYEQGTMNTEAFF.

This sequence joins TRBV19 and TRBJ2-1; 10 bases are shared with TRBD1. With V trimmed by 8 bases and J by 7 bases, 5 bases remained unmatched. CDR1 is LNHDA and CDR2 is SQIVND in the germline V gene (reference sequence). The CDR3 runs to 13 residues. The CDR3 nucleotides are TGTGCCAGTGGACAGGGGGGTATGAATGAGCAGTTCTTC. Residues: CASGQGGMNEQFF.

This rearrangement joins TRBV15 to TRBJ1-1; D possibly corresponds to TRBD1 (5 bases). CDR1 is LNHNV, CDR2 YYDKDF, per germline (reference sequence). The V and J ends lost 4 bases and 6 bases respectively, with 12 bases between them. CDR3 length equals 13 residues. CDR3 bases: TGTGCCACCAGCAACGCCCGAGGGGCTGAAGCTTTCTTT. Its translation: CATSNARGAEAFF.

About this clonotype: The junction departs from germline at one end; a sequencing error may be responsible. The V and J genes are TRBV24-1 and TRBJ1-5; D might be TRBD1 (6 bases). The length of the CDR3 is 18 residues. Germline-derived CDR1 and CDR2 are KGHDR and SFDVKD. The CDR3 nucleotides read TGTGCCACTAGTGATTATCAGGGGAGTGCATGGAGCAATCAGCCCCAGCATTTT. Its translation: CATSDYQGSAWSNQPQHF.

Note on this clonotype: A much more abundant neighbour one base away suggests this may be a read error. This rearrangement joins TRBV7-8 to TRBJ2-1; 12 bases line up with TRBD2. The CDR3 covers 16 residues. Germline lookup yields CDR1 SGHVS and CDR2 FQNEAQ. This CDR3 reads CANSSTLAGGRNEQFF. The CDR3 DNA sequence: TGTGCCAACAGCTCAACCCTAGCGGGGGGGCGAAATGAGCAGTTCTTC.

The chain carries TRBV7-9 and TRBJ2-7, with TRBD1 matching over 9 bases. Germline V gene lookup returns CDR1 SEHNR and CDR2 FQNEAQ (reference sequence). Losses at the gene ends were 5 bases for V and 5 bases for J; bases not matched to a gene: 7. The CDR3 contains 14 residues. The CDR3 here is CASSPGQGGDEQYF. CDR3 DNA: TGTGCCAGCAGCCCGGGACAGGGCGGGGACGAGCAGTACTTC.

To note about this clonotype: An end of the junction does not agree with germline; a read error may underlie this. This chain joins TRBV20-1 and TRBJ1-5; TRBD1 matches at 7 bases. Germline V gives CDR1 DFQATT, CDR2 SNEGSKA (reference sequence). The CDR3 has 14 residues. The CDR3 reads CSASPRQGNQAQHF. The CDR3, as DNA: TGCAGTGCTAGTCCGAGACAGGGCAATCAGGCCCAGCATTTT.

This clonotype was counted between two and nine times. Here the CDR3 reads CASSPGPVKAFF. The CDR3 coding sequence is TGTGCCAGCAGCCCCGGACCGGTAAAAGCTTTCTTT. The V gene is TRBV7-8, the J gene TRBJ1-1; D is ambiguous. The CDR3 covers 12 residues. V was trimmed by 5 bases and J by 9 bases, leaving 13 bases between them. From germline, CDR1 is SGHVS and CDR2 FQNEAQ.

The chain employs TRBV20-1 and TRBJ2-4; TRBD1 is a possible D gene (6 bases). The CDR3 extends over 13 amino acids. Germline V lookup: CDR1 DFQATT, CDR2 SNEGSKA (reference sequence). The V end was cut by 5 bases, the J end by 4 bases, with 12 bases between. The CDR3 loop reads CSALRDTKNIQYF. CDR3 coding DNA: TGCAGTGCTCTCCGGGACACTAAAAACATTCAGTACTTC.

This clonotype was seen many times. The CDR3 bases are TGTGCCAGCAGTTTTGACCGGGACAATCAGCCCCAGCATTTT. Protein sequence: CASSFDRDNQPQHF. V and J are TRBV28 and TRBJ1-5; D gene ambiguous. The CDR3 covers 14 residues. In germline, CDR1 is MDHEN, CDR2 SYDVKM. The V end lost 3 bases, the J end lost 3 bases, and 9 bases lay between the germline ends.

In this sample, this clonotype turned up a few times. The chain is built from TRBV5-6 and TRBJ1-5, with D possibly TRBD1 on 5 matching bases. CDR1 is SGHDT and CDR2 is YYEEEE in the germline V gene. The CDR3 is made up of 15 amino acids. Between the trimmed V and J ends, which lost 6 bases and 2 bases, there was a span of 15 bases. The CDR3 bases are TGTGCCAGCACGGCCGGGGCAGCTGGCAATCAGCCCCAGCATTTT. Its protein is CASTAGAAGNQPQHF.

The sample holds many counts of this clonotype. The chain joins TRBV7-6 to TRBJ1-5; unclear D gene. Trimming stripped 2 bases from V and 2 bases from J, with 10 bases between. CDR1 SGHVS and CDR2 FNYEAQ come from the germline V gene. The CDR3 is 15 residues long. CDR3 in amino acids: CASSLTGDGNQPQHF. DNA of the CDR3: TGTGCCAGCAGCTTAACGGGAGACGGCAATCAGCCCCAGCATTTT.

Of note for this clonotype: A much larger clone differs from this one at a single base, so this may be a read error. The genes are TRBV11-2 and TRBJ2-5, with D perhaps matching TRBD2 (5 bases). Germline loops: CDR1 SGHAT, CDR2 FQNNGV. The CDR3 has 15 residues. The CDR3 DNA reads TGTGCCAGCAGCTTAGCGGCCAGCGGATGGGAGACCCGGTACTTC. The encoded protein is CASSLAASGWETRYF.

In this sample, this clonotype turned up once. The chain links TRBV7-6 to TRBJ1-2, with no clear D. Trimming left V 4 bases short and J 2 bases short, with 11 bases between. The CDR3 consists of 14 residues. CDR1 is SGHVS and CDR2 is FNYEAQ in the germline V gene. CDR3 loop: CASSSGFQNYGYTF. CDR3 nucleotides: TGTGCCAGCAGCTCCGGCTTCCAGAACTATGGCTACACCTTC.

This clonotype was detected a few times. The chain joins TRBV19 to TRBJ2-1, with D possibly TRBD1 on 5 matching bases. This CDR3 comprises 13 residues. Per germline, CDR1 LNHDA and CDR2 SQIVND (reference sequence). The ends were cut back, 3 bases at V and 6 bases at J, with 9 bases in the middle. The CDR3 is CASSMWTINEQFF. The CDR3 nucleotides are TGTGCCAGTAGTATGTGGACAATCAATGAGCAGTTCTTC. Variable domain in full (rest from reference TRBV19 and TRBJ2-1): DGGITQSPKYLFRKEGQNVTLSCEQNLNHDAMYWYRQDPGQGLRLIYYSQIVNDFQKGDIAEGYSVSREKKESFPLTVTSAQKNPTAFYLCASSMWTINEQFFGPGTRLTVL.

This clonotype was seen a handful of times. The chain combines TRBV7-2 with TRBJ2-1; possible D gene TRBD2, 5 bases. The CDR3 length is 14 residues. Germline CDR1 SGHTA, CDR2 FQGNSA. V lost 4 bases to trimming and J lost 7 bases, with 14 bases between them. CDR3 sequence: CASSYLGRRNEQFF. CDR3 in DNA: TGTGCCAGCAGCTATCTAGGGCGGAGGAATGAGCAGTTCTTC.

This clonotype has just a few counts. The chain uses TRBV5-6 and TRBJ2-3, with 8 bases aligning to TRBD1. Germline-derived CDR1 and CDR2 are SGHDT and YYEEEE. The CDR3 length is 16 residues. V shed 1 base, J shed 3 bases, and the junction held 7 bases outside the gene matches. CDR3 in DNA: TGTGCCAGCAGCTTGCCGGGACAGGTCGTAACAGATACGCAGTATTTT. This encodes CASSLPGQVVTDTQYF.

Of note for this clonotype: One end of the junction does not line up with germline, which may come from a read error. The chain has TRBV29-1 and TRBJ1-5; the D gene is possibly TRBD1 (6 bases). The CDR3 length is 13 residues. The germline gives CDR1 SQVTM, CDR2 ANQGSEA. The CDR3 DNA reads TGCAGCGGTCCCCGGGGGCGCAAACAGCCCCAGCATTTT. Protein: CSGPRGRKQPQHF.

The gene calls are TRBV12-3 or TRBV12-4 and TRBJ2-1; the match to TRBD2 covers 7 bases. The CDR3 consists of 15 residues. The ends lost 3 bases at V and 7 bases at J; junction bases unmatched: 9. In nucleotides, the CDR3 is TGTGCCAGCAGTTTTGGGCGGGGGTGGGGGAATGAGCAGTTCTTC. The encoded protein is CASSFGRGWGNEQFF.